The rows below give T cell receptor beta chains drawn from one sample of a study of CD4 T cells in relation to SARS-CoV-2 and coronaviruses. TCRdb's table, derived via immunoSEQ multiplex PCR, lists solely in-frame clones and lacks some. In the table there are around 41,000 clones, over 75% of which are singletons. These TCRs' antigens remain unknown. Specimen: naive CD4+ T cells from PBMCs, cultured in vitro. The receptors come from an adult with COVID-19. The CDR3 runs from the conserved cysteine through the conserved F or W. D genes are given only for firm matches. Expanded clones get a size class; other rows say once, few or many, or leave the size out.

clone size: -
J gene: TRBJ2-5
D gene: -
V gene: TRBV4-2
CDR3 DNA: TGTGCCAGCAGCCAGCTGAGGGGTGGGGAGACCCAGTACTTC
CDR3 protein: CASSQLRGGETQYF

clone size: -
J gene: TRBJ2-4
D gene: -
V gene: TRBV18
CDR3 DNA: TGTGCCAGCTCACGAACAGGGGCGGGGACGAACATTCAGTACTTC
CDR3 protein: CASSRTGAGTNIQYF

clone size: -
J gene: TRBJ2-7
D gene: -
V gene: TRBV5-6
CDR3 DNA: TGTGCCAGCAGCGCCCGGAAGTTTGGCCGCTACGAGCAGTACTTC
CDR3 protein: CASSARKFGRYEQYF

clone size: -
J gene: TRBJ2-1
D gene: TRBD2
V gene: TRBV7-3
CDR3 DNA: TGTGCCAGCAGCTTAGGGACTAGCGGGTCCTACAATGAGCAGTTCTTC
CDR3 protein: CASSLGTSGSYNEQFF

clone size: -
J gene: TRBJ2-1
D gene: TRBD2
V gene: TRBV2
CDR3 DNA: TGTGCCAGCAGATTGTTAGCGGGAGGGCCTGAGCAGTTCTTC
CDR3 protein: CASRLLAGGPEQFF

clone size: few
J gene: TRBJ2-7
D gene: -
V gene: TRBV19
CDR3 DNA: TGTGCCAGTAGTACAACTAGTGTTACCTACGAGCAGTACTTC
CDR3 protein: CASSTTSVTYEQYF

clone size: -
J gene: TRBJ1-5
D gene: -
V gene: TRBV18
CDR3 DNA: TGTGCCAGCTCAGCTAGGACAGCAAACTTGTACATAAGCAATCAGCCCCAGCATTTT
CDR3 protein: CASSARTANLYISNQPQHF

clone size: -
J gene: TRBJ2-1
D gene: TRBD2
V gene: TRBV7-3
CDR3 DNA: TGTGCCAGCAGCTTAGTCCAAGCGGGAGTTACTGAGCAGTTCTTC
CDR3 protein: CASSLVQAGVTEQFF

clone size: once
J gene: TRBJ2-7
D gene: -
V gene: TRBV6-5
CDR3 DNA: TGTGCCAGCAGTTATTGGGGGAGGGGGGACGAGCAGTACTTC
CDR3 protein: CASSYWGRGDEQYF

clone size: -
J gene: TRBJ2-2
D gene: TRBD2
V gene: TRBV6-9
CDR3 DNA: TGTGCCACTTACAGCTGGCTAGCGGGAGGTACCGGGGAGCTGTTTTTT
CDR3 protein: CATYSWLAGGTGELFF

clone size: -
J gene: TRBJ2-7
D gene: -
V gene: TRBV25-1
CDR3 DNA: TGTGCCAGCAGTGAATGGGTCGGGGGCGAAGTGGGCGAGCAGTACTTC
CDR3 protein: CASSEWVGGEVGEQYF

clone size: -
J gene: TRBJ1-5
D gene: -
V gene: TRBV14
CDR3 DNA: TGTGCCAGCAGCCAAAGCAATCAGCCCCAGCATTTT
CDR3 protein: CASSQSNQPQHF

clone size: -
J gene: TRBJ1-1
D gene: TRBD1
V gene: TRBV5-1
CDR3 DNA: TGCGCCAGCAGCCGGGGACAGGAACCCACTGAAGCTTTCTTT
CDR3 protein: CASSRGQEPTEAFF

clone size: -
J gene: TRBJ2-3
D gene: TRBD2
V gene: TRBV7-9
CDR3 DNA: TGTGCCAGCAGCTTAGCCTGGACTAGCGGAAACGGGACAGATACGCAGTATTTT
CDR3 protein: CASSLAWTSGNGTDTQYF

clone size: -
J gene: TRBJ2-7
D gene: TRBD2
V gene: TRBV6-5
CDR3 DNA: TGTGCCAGCCAAAGGACTAGCGGCTCCTACGAGCAGTACTTC
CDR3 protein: CASQRTSGSYEQYF

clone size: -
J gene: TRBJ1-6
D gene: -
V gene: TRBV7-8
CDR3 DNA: TGTGCCAGCAGCTTAGACCCGGGAACCTATAATTCACCCCTCCACTTT
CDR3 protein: CASSLDPGTYNSPLHF

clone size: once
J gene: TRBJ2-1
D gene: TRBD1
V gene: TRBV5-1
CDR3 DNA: TGCGCCAGCAGCTTGGGTCAGGGGGCCTTCAATGAGCAGTTCTTC
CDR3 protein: CASSLGQGAFNEQFF

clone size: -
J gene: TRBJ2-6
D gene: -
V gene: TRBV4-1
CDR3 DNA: TGCGCCAGCAGCCAAGCCCAGGGACGGCGCTCTGGGGCCAACGTCCTGACTTTC
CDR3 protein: CASSQAQGRRSGANVLTF

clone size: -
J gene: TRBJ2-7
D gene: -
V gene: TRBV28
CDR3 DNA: TGTGCCAGCAGTTTGTGGGGCACATCCTACGAGCAGTACTTC
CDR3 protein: CASSLWGTSYEQYF

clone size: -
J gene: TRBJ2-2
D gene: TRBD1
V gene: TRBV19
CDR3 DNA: TGTGCCAGTCATAACAGGGGCGGGGAGCTGTTTTTT
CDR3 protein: CASHNRGGELFF

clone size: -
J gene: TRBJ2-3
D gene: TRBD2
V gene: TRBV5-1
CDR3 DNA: TGCGCCAGCAGCCCCGGACTAGCGGGAGTAACAGATACGCAGTATTTT
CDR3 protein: CASSPGLAGVTDTQYF

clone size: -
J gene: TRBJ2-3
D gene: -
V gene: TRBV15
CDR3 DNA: TGTGCCACCAGCAGGGGGTTTAGTAGCACAGATACGCAGTATTTT
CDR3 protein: CATSRGFSSTDTQYF

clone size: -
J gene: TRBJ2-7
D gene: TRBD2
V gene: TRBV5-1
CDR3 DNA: TGCGCCAGCAGCTTGGAAGCTGGCGGGAGGCCCCCGGTCTACGAGCAGTACTTC
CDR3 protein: CASSLEAGGRPPVYEQYF

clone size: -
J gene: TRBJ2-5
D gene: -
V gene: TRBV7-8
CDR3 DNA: TGTGCCAGCAGCTTTAATTTCTTAGGGGAGACCCAGTACTTC
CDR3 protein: CASSFNFLGETQYF

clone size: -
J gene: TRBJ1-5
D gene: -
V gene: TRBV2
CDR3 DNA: TGTGCCAGTCGGAGAGTGGGGCGGCCCCAGCATTTT
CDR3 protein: CASRRVGRPQHF

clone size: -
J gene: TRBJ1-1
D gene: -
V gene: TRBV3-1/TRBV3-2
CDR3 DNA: TGTGCCAGCAGCCTCCCAGGGTTCACTGAAGCTTTCTTT
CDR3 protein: CASSLPGFTEAFF

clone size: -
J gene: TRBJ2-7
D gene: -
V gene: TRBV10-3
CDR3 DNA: TGTGCCATCAGTGAGTCGATCTCCTACGAGCAGTACTTC
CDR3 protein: CAISESISYEQYF

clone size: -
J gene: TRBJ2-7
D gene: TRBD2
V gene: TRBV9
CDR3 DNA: TGTGCCAGTTCCAAAGGGAGCGGGGCTACCTACGAGCAGTACTTC
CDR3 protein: CASSKGSGATYEQYF

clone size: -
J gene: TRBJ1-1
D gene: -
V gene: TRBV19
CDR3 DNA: TGTGCCAGTAGTATTCGCTCCCAGGGAGACACTGAAGCTTTCTTT
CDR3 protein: CASSIRSQGDTEAFF

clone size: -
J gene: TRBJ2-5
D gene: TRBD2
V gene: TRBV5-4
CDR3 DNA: TGTGCCAGCAGCCCCATGGCTAGCGGACAAGAGACCCAGTACTTC
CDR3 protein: CASSPMASGQETQYF

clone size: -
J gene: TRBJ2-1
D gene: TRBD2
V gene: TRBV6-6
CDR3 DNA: TGTGCCAGCAGGCCGACTAGCGGGAGGGTCCACAATGAGCAGTTCTTC
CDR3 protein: CASRPTSGRVHNEQFF

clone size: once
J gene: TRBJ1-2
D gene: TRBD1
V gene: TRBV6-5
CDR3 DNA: TGTGCCAGCAGTTACTCGCTAGGGGGCGGCTATGGCTACACCTTC
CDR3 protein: CASSYSLGGGYGYTF

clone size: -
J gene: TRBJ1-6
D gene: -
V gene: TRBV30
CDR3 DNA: TGTGCCTGGAGTCGTATACAGAACTCAGATCAGGGATGGAATTCACCCCTCCACTTT
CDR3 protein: CAWSRIQNSDQGWNSPLHF

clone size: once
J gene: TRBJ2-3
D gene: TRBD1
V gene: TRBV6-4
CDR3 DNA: TGTGCCAGCAGTGACTCGGGACAGGGGTCAGATACGCAGTATTTT
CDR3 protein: CASSDSGQGSDTQYF

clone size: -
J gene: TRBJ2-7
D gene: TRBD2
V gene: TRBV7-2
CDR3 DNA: TGTGCCAGCAGCTACGCGGGGGGGACCTACGAGCAGTACTTC
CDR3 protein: CASSYAGGTYEQYF

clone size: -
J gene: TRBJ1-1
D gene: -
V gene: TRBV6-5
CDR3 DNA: TGTGCCAGCAGTTACGGGATGAACACTGAAGCTTTCTTT
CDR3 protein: CASSYGMNTEAFF

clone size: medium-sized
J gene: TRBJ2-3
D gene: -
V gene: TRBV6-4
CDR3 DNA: TGTGCCAGCAGTGACGGGAGCACAGATACGCAGTATTTT
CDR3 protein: CASSDGSTDTQYF

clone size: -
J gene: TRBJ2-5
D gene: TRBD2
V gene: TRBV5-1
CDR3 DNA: TGCGCCAGCAGCATAGGACTACTAGCGGGAGGGCCCTCAGAAGAGACCCAGTACTTC
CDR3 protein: CASSIGLLAGGPSEETQYF

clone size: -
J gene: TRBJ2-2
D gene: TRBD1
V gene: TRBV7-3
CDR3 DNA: TGTGCCAGCAGCATTGGACAGGGCGGAAACGGGGAGCTGTTTTTT
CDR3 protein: CASSIGQGGNGELFF

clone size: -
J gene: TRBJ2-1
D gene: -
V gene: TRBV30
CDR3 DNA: TGTGCCTGGAGTGCCCGTCTCCAACTAGCCCTTGAGCAGTTCTTC
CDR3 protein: CAWSARLQLALEQFF

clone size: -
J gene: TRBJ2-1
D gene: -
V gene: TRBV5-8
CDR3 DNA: TGTGCCAGCAGCCAAACTACTCCGGGGGCCAATGAGCAGTTCTTC
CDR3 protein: CASSQTTPGANEQFF